The 13 T cell receptor beta chains given below trace back to one sample, sequenced in a study of T-cell memory formation after mild COVID-19 (dated by TCRdb to the early 2020s). Library creation used 5' RACE. Instrument used: Illumina NovaSeq 6000. TCRdb trimmed the raw reads at Q25, called clones with MiXCR and kept productive beta chains. CDR3 protein sequences are deduplicated, and each keeps its most common genes and DNA. Present in this sample are fewer than 200,000 distinct CDR3 sequences, under 20% of which were seen just once. Roughly 4.3% of the sample lies in the top ten. Specimen: PBMCs or a T cell subset sorted from them (not recorded which). The receptors stem from a man aged 18 to 29 who had mild COVID-19 (a few samples of this study predate the infection). The sample titles of this study are shuffled in the database, so cell type and time point are left out; the donor was told from shared clones.

This clonotype was seen a handful of times. The chain is built from TRBV6-2 or TRBV6-3 and TRBJ1-6; possible D gene TRBD1, 6 bases. This CDR3 region has 13 residues. V lost 4 bases to trimming and J lost 6 bases, with 7 bases between them. The germline V gene encodes CDR1 MNHEY and CDR2 SVGEGT. Here the CDR3 DNA reads TGTGCCAGCAGTTGGGACACTAATTCACCCCTCCACTTT. Amino acid sequence: CASSWDTNSPLHF.

There are a few counts of this clonotype. CDR3 nucleotide sequence: TGCAGTGCGAGAAGCGGGGGGCCTGAGCAGTTCTTC. Residues: CSARSGGPEQFF. The V and J genes are TRBV20-1 and TRBJ2-1; 9 positions match TRBD2. The CDR3 spans 12 residues. Looked up from germline, CDR1 is DFQATT and CDR2 is SNEGSKA (reference sequence). V lost 6 bases and J lost 9; bases outside the gene matches: 6.

The gene calls are TRBV25-1 and TRBJ2-7; 10 bases line up with TRBD1. This CDR3 contains 13 residues. The germline V gene encodes CDR1 MGHDK and CDR2 SYGVNS. The trim removed 9 bases at V and 7 bases at J, leaving 9 bases unmatched. In nucleotides, the CDR3 is TGTGCCAGTTCGGGACAGGGGTCGGGGGAGCAGTACTTC. This translates into CASSGQGSGEQYF.

In DNA form, the CDR3 reads TGTGCCAGCAGAACCGGCGACAGCCAAGAGACCCAGTACTTC. This codes for CASRTGDSQETQYF. This chain links TRBV12-3 or TRBV12-4 with TRBJ2-5; perhaps TRBD1 as D (5 bases). The CDR3 runs 14 residues. Between the trimmed V and J ends, which lost 6 bases and 1 base, there was a span of 12 bases.

This clonotype has more than one count but fewer than ten. The chain uses TRBV15 and TRBJ2-5; D unclear. The germline V gene has CDR1 LNHNV and CDR2 YYDKDF (reference sequence). The V end was cut by 4 bases, the J end by 5 bases, with 14 bases between. The CDR3 runs to 14 residues. In DNA form, the CDR3 reads TGTGCCACCAGCAAGGCTGCGATAGGGGAGACCCAGTACTTC. Translation: CATSKAAIGETQYF.

This clonotype was seen more than once but under ten times. V usage is TRBV12-3 or TRBV12-4 and J usage is TRBJ1-4, with 7 bases lining up with TRBD1. This CDR3 is built from 13 residues. Germline trimming cut 8 bases from V and 5 bases from J; bases unmatched to any gene: 5. The CDR3 bases are TGTGCCAGCCAACCGACAGGGAATGAAAAACTGTTTTTT. Its protein is CASQPTGNEKLFF.

The DNA for the CDR3 is TGTGCCAGCGTGGTAGGCAGCTCCTATAATTCACCCCTCCACTTT. Translation gives CASVVGSSYNSPLHF. The rearrangement joins TRBV28 to TRBJ1-6, with D unresolved. Germline CDR1 and CDR2: MDHEN and SYDVKM. V was cut by 8 bases and J by 0 bases, with 11 bases left in between. The length of the CDR3 is 15 residues.

This clonotype was seen a few times. The V gene is TRBV19, the J gene TRBJ1-6, with 11 bases fitting TRBD1. There are 15 residues in the CDR3. Unmatched junction bases numbered 8, after V lost 6 bases and J lost 10 bases. Germline CDR1 and CDR2: LNHDA and SQIVND (reference sequence). The DNA for the CDR3 is TGTGCCAGTAGAGGGGTTCGGACAGGGGGCTCACCCCTCCACTTT. Translation: CASRGVRTGGSPLHF.

V is TRBV4-1 and J is TRBJ1-1; D gene uncertain. V lost 1 base to trimming and J lost 0 bases, with 6 bases between them. This CDR3 has 14 residues. CDR1 is MGHRA, CDR2 YSYEKL, per germline. The CDR3 loop is CASSQGTMNTEAFF. The DNA of the CDR3 is TGCGCCAGCAGCCAAGGGACTATGAACACTGAAGCTTTCTTT.

This clonotype was seen ten or more times. V and J are TRBV12-3 or TRBV12-4 and TRBJ1-5; D uncertain. V was pared by 8 bases and J by 0 bases, with 11 bases between. The CDR3 is 14 residues long. CDR3: CASHPGYSNQPQHF. The CDR3 DNA is TGTGCCAGCCATCCCGGTTATAGCAATCAGCCCCAGCATTTT.

This clonotype has a handful of counts. The chain couples TRBV5-1 to TRBJ1-1; weak D call: TRBD1 (5 bases). V was clipped by 4 bases and J by 5 bases, with 9 bases between them. The germline V gene has CDR1 SGHRS and CDR2 YFSETQ. There are 12 residues in the CDR3. The DNA of the CDR3 is TGCGCCAGCAGCAATTCAGGGACTGAAGCTTTCTTT. Protein sequence: CASSNSGTEAFF.

The chain links TRBV20-1 to TRBJ1-5, with TRBD1 matching over 7 bases. Germline V CDR1 and CDR2: DFQATT, SNEGSKA (reference sequence). With 3 bases clipped from V and 6 bases from J, the junction kept 11 bases outside the gene matches. This CDR3 has 15 residues. CDR3 sequence: CSARELQGMSQPQHF. The DNA of the CDR3 is TGCAGTGCTAGGGAACTACAGGGGATGAGTCAGCCCCAGCATTTT.

V is TRBV5-1 and J is TRBJ2-1; D is perhaps TRBD1 (6 bases). Trimming stripped 5 bases from V and 4 bases from J, with 10 bases between. The CDR3 is 13 residues long. CDR1 and CDR2 (germline): SGHRS, YFSETQ. CDR3 amino acids: CASREQGYNEQFF. The CDR3 nucleotides read TGCGCCAGCAGAGAACAGGGATACAATGAGCAGTTCTTC.